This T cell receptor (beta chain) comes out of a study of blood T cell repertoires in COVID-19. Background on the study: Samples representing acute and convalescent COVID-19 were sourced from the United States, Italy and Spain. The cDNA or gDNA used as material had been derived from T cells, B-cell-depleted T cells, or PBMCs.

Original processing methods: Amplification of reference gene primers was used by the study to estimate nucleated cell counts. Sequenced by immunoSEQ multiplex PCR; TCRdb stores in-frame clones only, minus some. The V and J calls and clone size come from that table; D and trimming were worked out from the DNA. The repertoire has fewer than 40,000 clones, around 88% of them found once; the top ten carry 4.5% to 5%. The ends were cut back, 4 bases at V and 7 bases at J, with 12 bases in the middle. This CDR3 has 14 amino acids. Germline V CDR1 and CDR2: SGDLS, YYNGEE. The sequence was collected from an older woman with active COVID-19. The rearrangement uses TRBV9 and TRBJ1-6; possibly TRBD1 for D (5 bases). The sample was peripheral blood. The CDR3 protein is CASSLGGENSPLHF. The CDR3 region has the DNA TGTGCCAGCAGCCTGGGAGGGGAGAATTCACCCCTCCACTTT. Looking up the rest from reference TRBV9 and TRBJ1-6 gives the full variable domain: DSGVTQTPKHLITATGQRVTLRCSPRSGDLSVYWYQQSLDQGLQFLIQYYNGEERAKGNILERFSAQQFPDLHSELNLSSLELGDSALYFCASSLGGENSPLHFGNGTRLTVT.